This TCR beta chain is drawn from a study of CD8+CD57+ T cells in acquired aplastic anemia. Across the study: DNA per sorted CD4+ or CD8+ sample ranged roughly 0.18 to 30 ug, averaging around 3.1 ug. Whole-study results and caveats: The number of CD8+ CDR3 sequences shared by patients and controls was around 30.

Comment on this clonotype: Its specificity is not known.

CDR3 and TCR beta VDJ profiling relied on genomic DNA as the template. TCRdb fed the reads into MiXCR, producing one record per CDR3 protein. Seen here are about 190,000 distinct CDR3 sequences, around three fifths observed once, and the top ten hold approximately 44%. V lost 4 bases, J lost 6 bases, and 8 bases lay in between. The CDR3 sequence is 12 residues long. Germline CDR1 is ENHRY and CDR2 is SYGVKD. The TCR comes from a human donor with severe aplastic anemia or a healthy control (not recorded which). This sequence joins TRBV10-3 and TRBJ2-3; tentatively, D is TRBD2 (6 bases). Sequencing was done on a sample of sorted CD4+, CD8+, or CD8+CD57+ T cells (not recorded which) from PBMCs. The CDR3, as DNA: TGTGCCATCAGTGTACGGGAGGATACGCAGTATTTT. It translates to CAISVREDTQYF.